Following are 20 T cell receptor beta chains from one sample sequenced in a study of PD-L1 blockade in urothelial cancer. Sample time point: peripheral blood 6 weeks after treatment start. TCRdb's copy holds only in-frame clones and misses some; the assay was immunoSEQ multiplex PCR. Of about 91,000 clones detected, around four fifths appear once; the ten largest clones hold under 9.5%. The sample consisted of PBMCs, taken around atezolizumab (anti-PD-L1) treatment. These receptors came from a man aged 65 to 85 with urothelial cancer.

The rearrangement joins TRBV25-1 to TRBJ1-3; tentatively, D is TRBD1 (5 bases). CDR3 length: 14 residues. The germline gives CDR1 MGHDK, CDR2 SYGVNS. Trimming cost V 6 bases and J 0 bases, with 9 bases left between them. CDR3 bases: TGTGCCAGCAGCGGGGGGTTCTCTGGAAACACCATATATTTT. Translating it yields CASSGGFSGNTIYF.

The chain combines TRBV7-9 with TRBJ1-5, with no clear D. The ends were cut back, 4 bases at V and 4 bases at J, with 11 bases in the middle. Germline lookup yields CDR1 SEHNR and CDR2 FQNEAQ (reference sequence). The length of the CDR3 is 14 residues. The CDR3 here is CASSSNWENQPQHF. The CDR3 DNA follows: TGTGCCAGCAGCTCGAACTGGGAGAATCAGCCCCAGCATTTT. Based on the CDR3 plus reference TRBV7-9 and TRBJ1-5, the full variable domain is DTGVSQNPRHKITKRGQNVTFRCDPISEHNRLYWYRQTLGQGPEFLTYFQNEAQLEKSRLLSDRFSAERPKGSFSTLEIQRTEQGDSAMYLCASSSNWENQPQHFGDGTRLSIL.

The CDR3 is CASSNRDSEKLFF. CDR3 nucleotide sequence: TGTGCCAGCTCAAACCGGGACAGTGAAAAACTGTTTTTT. The chain recombines TRBV18 with TRBJ1-4; 7 bases are shared with TRBD1. The germline V gene encodes CDR1 KGHSH and CDR2 LQKENI. The CDR3 has 13 residues. J lost 7 bases, V lost 5 bases, and 4 bases had no gene match.

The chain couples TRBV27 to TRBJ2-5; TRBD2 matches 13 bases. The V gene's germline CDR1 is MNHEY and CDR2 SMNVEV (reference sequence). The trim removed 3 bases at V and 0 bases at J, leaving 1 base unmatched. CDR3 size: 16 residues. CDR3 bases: TGTGCCAGCAGTTTGGGACTAGCGGGAAACCAAGAGACCCAGTACTTC. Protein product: CASSLGLAGNQETQYF.

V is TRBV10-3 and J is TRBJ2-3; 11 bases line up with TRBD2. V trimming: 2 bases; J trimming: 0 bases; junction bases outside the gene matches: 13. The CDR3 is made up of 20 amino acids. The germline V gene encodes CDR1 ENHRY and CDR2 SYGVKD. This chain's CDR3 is CAISEPAGSGGAESTDTQYF. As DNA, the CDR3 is TGTGCCATCAGTGAGCCTGCGGGTAGCGGGGGGGCTGAAAGCACAGATACGCAGTATTTT.

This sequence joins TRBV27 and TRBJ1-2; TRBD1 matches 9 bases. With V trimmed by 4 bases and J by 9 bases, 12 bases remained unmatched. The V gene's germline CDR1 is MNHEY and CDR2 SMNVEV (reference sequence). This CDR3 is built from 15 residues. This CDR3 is CASSSPGTGSFRYTF. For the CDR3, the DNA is TGTGCCAGCAGTTCGCCCGGGACAGGGAGTTTTCGCTACACCTTC.

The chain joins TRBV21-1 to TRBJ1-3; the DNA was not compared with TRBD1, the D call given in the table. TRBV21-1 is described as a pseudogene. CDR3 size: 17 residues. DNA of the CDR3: TGTGCCAGCAGCCCCGGGACAGACCCCTTCTCTGGAAACACCATATATTTT. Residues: CASSPGTDPFSGNTIYF.

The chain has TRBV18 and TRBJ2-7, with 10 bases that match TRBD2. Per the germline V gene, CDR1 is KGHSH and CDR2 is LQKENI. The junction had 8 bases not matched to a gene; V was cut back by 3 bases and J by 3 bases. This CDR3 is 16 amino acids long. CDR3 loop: CASSPALAGVIYEQYF. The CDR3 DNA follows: TGTGCCAGCTCACCTGCCCTAGCGGGAGTAATCTACGAGCAGTACTTC.

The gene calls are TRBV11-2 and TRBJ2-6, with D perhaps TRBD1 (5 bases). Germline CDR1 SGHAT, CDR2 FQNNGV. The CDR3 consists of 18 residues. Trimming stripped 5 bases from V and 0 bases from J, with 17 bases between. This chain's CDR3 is CASSKAVGVFSGANVLTF. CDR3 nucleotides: TGTGCCAGCAGCAAAGCTGTAGGGGTCTTCTCTGGGGCCAACGTCCTGACTTTC.

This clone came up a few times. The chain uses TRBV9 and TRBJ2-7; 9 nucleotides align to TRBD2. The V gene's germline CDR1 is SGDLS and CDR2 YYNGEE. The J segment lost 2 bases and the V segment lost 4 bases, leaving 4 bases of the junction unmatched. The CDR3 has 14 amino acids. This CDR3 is CASSNSGSPYEQYF. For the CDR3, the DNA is TGTGCCAGCAGCAATAGCGGGAGTCCCTACGAGCAGTACTTC.

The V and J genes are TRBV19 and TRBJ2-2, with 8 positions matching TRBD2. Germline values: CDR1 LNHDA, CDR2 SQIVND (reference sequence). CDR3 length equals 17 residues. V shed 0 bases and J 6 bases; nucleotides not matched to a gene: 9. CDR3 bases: TGTGCCAGTAGTATAGAGCGGGCCGGGGGGGCCGCCGGGGAGCTGTTTTTT. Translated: CASSIERAGGAAGELFF.

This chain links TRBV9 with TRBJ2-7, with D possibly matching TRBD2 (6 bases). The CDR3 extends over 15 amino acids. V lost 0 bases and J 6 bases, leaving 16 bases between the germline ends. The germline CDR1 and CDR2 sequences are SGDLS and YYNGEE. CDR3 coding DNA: TGTGCCAGCAGCGTAGCCCCTAGCGAAAGGTTCGAGCAGTACTTC. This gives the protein CASSVAPSERFEQYF.

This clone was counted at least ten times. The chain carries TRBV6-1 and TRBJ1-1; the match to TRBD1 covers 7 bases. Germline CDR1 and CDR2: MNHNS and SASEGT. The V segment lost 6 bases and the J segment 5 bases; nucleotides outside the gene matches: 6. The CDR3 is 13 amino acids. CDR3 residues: CASRRQGETEAFF. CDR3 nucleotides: TGTGCCAGCAGAAGACAGGGAGAAACTGAAGCTTTCTTT.

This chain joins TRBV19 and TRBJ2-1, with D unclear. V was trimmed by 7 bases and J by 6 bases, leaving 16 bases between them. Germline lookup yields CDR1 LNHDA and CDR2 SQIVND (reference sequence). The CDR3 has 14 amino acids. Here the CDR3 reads CASKPAPESNEQFF. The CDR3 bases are TGTGCCAGTAAACCAGCGCCGGAGTCCAATGAGCAGTTCTTC.

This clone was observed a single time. The CDR3 nucleotides are TGCAGCGTGCAACTAGCGGGGGGGCCTGAGACCCAGTACTTC. This sequence encodes CSVQLAGGPETQYF. The chain carries TRBV29-1 and TRBJ2-5, with 13 bases that match TRBD2. V trimming: 6 bases; J trimming: 5 bases; junction bases outside the gene matches: 6. Germline-derived CDR1 and CDR2 are SQVTM and ANQGSEA. CDR3 size: 14 residues.

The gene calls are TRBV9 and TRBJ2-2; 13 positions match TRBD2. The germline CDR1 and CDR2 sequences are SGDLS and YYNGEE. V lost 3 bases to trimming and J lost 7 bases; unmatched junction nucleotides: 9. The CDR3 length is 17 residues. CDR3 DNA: TGTGCCAGCAGCGATCCCACTAGCGGGGGGGCCCTCGGGGAGCTGTTTTTT. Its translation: CASSDPTSGGALGELFF.

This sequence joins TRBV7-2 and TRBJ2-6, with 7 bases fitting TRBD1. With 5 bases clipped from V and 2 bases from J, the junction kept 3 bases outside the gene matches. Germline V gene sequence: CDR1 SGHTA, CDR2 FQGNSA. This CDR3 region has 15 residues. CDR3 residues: CASSADRAGANVLTF. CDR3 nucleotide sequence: TGTGCCAGCAGCGCTGACAGGGCTGGGGCCAACGTCCTGACTTTC.

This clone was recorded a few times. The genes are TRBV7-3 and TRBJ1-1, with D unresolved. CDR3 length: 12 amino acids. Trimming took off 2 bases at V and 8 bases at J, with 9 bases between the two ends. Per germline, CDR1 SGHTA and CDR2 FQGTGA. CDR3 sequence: CASSLGRGEAFF. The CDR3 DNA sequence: TGTGCCAGCAGCTTAGGTCGGGGAGAAGCTTTCTTT.

The CDR3 region has the DNA TGTGCCAGCATTTGGGGGGATAATTCACCCCTCCACTTT. It is translated as CASIWGDNSPLHF. The chain is built from TRBV2 and TRBJ1-6; a possible D gene is TRBD1 (5 bases). The V end lost 7 bases, the J end lost 5 bases, and 9 bases lay between the germline ends. This CDR3 region has 13 residues. Per germline, CDR1 SNHLY and CDR2 FYNNEI. Supplemented by reference TRBV2 and TRBJ1-6, the full variable domain reads EPEVTQTPSHQVTQMGQEVILRCVPISNHLYFYWYRQILGQKVEFLVSFYNNEISEKSEIFDDQFSVERPDGSNFTLKIRSTKLEDSAMYFCASIWGDNSPLHFGNGTRLTVT.

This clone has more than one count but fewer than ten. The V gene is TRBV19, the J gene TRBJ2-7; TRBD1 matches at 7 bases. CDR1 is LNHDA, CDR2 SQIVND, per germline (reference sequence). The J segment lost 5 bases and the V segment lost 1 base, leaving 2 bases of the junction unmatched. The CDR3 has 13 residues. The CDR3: CASSIGQGDEQYF. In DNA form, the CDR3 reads TGTGCCAGTAGTATAGGGCAGGGGGACGAGCAGTACTTC.